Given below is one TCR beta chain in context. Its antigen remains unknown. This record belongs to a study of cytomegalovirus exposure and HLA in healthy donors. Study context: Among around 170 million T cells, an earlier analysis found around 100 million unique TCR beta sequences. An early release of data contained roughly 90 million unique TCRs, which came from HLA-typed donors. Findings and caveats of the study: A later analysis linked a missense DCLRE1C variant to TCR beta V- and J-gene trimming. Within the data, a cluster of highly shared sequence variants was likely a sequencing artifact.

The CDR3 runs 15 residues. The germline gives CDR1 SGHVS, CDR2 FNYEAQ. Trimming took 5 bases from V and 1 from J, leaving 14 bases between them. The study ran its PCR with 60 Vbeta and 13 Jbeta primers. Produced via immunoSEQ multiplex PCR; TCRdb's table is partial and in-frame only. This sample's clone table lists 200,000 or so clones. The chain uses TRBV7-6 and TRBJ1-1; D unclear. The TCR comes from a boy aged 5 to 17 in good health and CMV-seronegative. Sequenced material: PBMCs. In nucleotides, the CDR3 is TGTGCCAGCAGCCCCCCGCGGGTACAGAACACTGAAGCTTTCTTT. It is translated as CASSPPRVQNTEAFF.